These T cell receptor beta chains were read from a single sample in a study of blood T cell repertoires in COVID-19. Only in-frame clones appear in the TCRdb table, and some are missing; sequencing was by immunoSEQ multiplex PCR. The sample shows tens of thousands of clones, roughly three quarters of them seen only once. Specimen: peripheral blood. Receptor source: a man aged 70 or older with acute or convalescent COVID-19. Both conserved end residues are part of each CDR3. Each record gives: J gene, clone size, D gene, V gene, CDR3 DNA, CDR3 protein. D genes are given only for firm matches. Clone size is not always given. Where it is, it says once, few, many or a class for expanded clones.

j_gene: TRBJ2-6
abundance: once
d_gene: -
v_gene: TRBV7-3
CDR3nt: TGTGCCAGCAGTCGCGGCTCTGGGGCCAACGTCCTGACTTTC
CDR3aa: CASSRGSGANVLTF

j_gene: TRBJ2-7
abundance: -
d_gene: -
v_gene: TRBV19
CDR3nt: TGTGCCAGTAGGGGTCAGGGGACCTACGAGCAGTACTTC
CDR3aa: CASRGQGTYEQYF

j_gene: TRBJ2-7
abundance: -
d_gene: -
v_gene: TRBV7-9
CDR3nt: TGTGCCAGCAGCCCCCTTGCAGGGGAATACGAGCAGTACTTC
CDR3aa: CASSPLAGEYEQYF

j_gene: TRBJ1-4
abundance: -
d_gene: -
v_gene: TRBV2
CDR3nt: TGTGCCAGCACCGGGCTGGACGTTAGGGGGGAAAAACTGTTTTTT
CDR3aa: CASTGLDVRGEKLFF

j_gene: TRBJ1-5
abundance: -
d_gene: -
v_gene: TRBV18
CDR3nt: TGTGCCAGCTCACCAATTGGGGCTAGCAATCAGCCCCAGCATTTT
CDR3aa: CASSPIGASNQPQHF

j_gene: TRBJ1-1
abundance: few
d_gene: -
v_gene: TRBV10-1
CDR3nt: TGCGCCAGCAGTGAGGCAGGGTGGCCAATGAACACTGAAGCTTTCTTT
CDR3aa: CASSEAGWPMNTEAFF

j_gene: TRBJ1-4
abundance: few
d_gene: TRBD1
v_gene: TRBV4-2
CDR3nt: TGTGCCAGCAGCCAACTGGGACAGGGGCATGAAAAACTGTTTTTT
CDR3aa: CASSQLGQGHEKLFF

j_gene: TRBJ2-5
abundance: -
d_gene: -
v_gene: TRBV13
CDR3nt: TGTGCCAGCAGCTTAGAGGGCGGGGAGGAGACCCAGTACTTC
CDR3aa: CASSLEGGEETQYF

j_gene: TRBJ2-7
abundance: once
d_gene: -
v_gene: TRBV7-3
CDR3nt: TGTGCCAGCAGCTTAACGTTAGCGGACGAGCAGTACTTC
CDR3aa: CASSLTLADEQYF

j_gene: TRBJ1-4
abundance: -
d_gene: -
v_gene: TRBV28
CDR3nt: TGTGCCAGCAGTTTACGGACAGTAGAAAAACTGTTTTTT
CDR3aa: CASSLRTVEKLFF

j_gene: TRBJ2-2
abundance: -
d_gene: TRBD1
v_gene: TRBV13
CDR3nt: TGTGCCAGCGTCCCTACAGGACAGGGAAAAACCGGGGAGCTGTTTTTT
CDR3aa: CASVPTGQGKTGELFF

j_gene: TRBJ1-2
abundance: -
d_gene: TRBD1
v_gene: TRBV10-1
CDR3nt: TGCGCCAGCAGTGATCGGACAGGGAATGGCTACACCTTC
CDR3aa: CASSDRTGNGYTF

j_gene: TRBJ1-4
abundance: -
d_gene: TRBD1
v_gene: TRBV4-1
CDR3nt: TGCGCCAGCAGCCCACCGGGACAGGGGCAAAAACTGTTTTTT
CDR3aa: CASSPPGQGQKLFF

j_gene: TRBJ1-5
abundance: -
d_gene: -
v_gene: TRBV28
CDR3nt: TGTGCCAGCAGTATTCGACAGCAGCCCCAGCATTTT
CDR3aa: CASSIRQQPQHF

j_gene: TRBJ1-1
abundance: -
d_gene: -
v_gene: TRBV10-1
CDR3nt: TGCGCCAGCAGTGACCAGGGGCCGGACACTGAAGCTTTCTTT
CDR3aa: CASSDQGPDTEAFF

j_gene: TRBJ1-5
abundance: -
d_gene: -
v_gene: TRBV6-6
CDR3nt: TGTGCCAGCAGTTACGGGGCCAATCAGCCCCAGCATTTT
CDR3aa: CASSYGANQPQHF

j_gene: TRBJ2-1
abundance: -
d_gene: TRBD2
v_gene: TRBV19
CDR3nt: TGTGCCAGTAGTATCTTCGAGCGGGGGGGTTCCTACAATGAGCAGTTCTTC
CDR3aa: CASSIFERGGSYNEQFF

j_gene: TRBJ1-4
abundance: -
d_gene: -
v_gene: TRBV27
CDR3nt: TGTGCCAGCAGTTTCCAGGGGACTAATGAAAAACTGTTTTTT
CDR3aa: CASSFQGTNEKLFF

j_gene: TRBJ1-1
abundance: -
d_gene: -
v_gene: TRBV2
CDR3nt: TGTGCCAGCGGAGGCATCTACACTGAAGCTTTCTTT
CDR3aa: CASGGIYTEAFF

j_gene: TRBJ2-2
abundance: -
d_gene: -
v_gene: TRBV5-4
CDR3nt: TGTGCCAGCAGCTACAGGGGGGGGAACACCGGGGAGCTGTTTTTT
CDR3aa: CASSYRGGNTGELFF

j_gene: TRBJ1-6
abundance: -
d_gene: -
v_gene: TRBV18
CDR3nt: TGTGCCAGCTCACACCTACCGGGGAGGGAGAATTCACCCCTCCACTTT
CDR3aa: CASSHLPGRENSPLHF

j_gene: TRBJ1-2
abundance: -
d_gene: TRBD1
v_gene: TRBV28
CDR3nt: TGTGCCAGCAGTTTATACCAGGGGGCGGATGGCTACACCTTC
CDR3aa: CASSLYQGADGYTF

j_gene: TRBJ2-3
abundance: -
d_gene: TRBD1
v_gene: TRBV16
CDR3nt: TGTGCCAGCAGCCGTGGACAGGGGAAAGCAGATACGCAGTATTTT
CDR3aa: CASSRGQGKADTQYF

j_gene: TRBJ1-1
abundance: -
d_gene: -
v_gene: TRBV6-5
CDR3nt: TGTGCCAGCAGTTACTCAGGCTACCGGGGGGACACTGAAGCTTTCTTT
CDR3aa: CASSYSGYRGDTEAFF

j_gene: TRBJ2-1
abundance: -
d_gene: -
v_gene: TRBV11-3
CDR3nt: TGTGCCAGCAGCTTAGGAACAGCCCGGGGTGAGCAGTTCTTC
CDR3aa: CASSLGTARGEQFF

j_gene: TRBJ2-4
abundance: -
d_gene: -
v_gene: TRBV14
CDR3nt: TGTGCCAGCAGCCTCTTGGGGCCCACCAAAAACATTCAGTACTTC
CDR3aa: CASSLLGPTKNIQYF

j_gene: TRBJ1-6
abundance: -
d_gene: -
v_gene: TRBV5-5
CDR3nt: TGTGCCAGCAGCTCGGGATCCTATAATTCACCCCTCCACTTT
CDR3aa: CASSSGSYNSPLHF

j_gene: TRBJ1-4
abundance: many
d_gene: -
v_gene: TRBV25-1
CDR3nt: TGTGCCAGCAGTGAATCCCGGACAGCCACAACTAATGAAAAACTGTTTTTT
CDR3aa: CASSESRTATTNEKLFF

j_gene: TRBJ1-1
abundance: -
d_gene: -
v_gene: TRBV2
CDR3nt: TGTGCCAGCAGTGACTCCAGACAATACACTGAAGCTTTCTTT
CDR3aa: CASSDSRQYTEAFF

j_gene: TRBJ2-1
abundance: -
d_gene: TRBD1
v_gene: TRBV27
CDR3nt: TGTGCCAGCAGTTTGGGGACAGGGGGTAACAATGAGCAGTTCTTC
CDR3aa: CASSLGTGGNNEQFF

j_gene: TRBJ1-1
abundance: -
d_gene: -
v_gene: TRBV6-5
CDR3nt: TGTGCCAGCAGTTTAGAAGGGGGACGCGGCACTGAAGCTTTCTTT
CDR3aa: CASSLEGGRGTEAFF

j_gene: TRBJ2-7
abundance: many
d_gene: TRBD1
v_gene: TRBV28
CDR3nt: TGTGCCAGCAGTGGTACAGGGGGGAGATCGTTC
CDR3aa: CASSGTGGRSF

j_gene: TRBJ2-2
abundance: few
d_gene: TRBD2
v_gene: TRBV28
CDR3nt: TGTGCCAGCAGTTTCTACGTAGCGGGGAAGAACACCGGGGAGCTGTTTTTT
CDR3aa: CASSFYVAGKNTGELFF

j_gene: TRBJ2-1
abundance: few
d_gene: TRBD1
v_gene: TRBV2
CDR3nt: TGTGCCAGCACCCGACAGGGTTTGAATGAGCAGTTCTTC
CDR3aa: CASTRQGLNEQFF

j_gene: TRBJ1-2
abundance: -
d_gene: TRBD1
v_gene: TRBV5-1
CDR3nt: TGCGCCAGCAGCCAAGCTACAGGGGCCTATGGCTACACCTTC
CDR3aa: CASSQATGAYGYTF

j_gene: TRBJ2-7
abundance: -
d_gene: -
v_gene: TRBV10-3
CDR3nt: TGTGCCACCCGAGTGGCCTACGAGCAGTACTTC
CDR3aa: CATRVAYEQYF

j_gene: TRBJ2-1
abundance: -
d_gene: -
v_gene: TRBV12-1
CDR3nt: TGTGCCCTCAAAGACAGAGACAATGAGCAGTTCTTC
CDR3aa: CALKDRDNEQFF

j_gene: TRBJ2-7
abundance: -
d_gene: -
v_gene: TRBV28
CDR3nt: TGTGCCAGCAGTTTAGACCAAGGGGGTCGCGAGCAGTACTTC
CDR3aa: CASSLDQGGREQYF

j_gene: TRBJ2-5
abundance: -
d_gene: TRBD1
v_gene: TRBV29-1
CDR3nt: TGCAGCGTCCTTGGACAGGAAGCTCAAGAGACCCAGTACTTC
CDR3aa: CSVLGQEAQETQYF

j_gene: TRBJ2-3
abundance: many
d_gene: TRBD2
v_gene: TRBV5-1
CDR3nt: TGCGCCAGCAGCCTACTAGCGTCTACTAGCACAGATACGCAGTATTTT
CDR3aa: CASSLLASTSTDTQYF

j_gene: TRBJ1-2
abundance: -
d_gene: -
v_gene: TRBV5-6
CDR3nt: TGTGCCAGCAGCTTGGACAGTTACCTCTATTATGGCTACACCTTC
CDR3aa: CASSLDSYLYYGYTF